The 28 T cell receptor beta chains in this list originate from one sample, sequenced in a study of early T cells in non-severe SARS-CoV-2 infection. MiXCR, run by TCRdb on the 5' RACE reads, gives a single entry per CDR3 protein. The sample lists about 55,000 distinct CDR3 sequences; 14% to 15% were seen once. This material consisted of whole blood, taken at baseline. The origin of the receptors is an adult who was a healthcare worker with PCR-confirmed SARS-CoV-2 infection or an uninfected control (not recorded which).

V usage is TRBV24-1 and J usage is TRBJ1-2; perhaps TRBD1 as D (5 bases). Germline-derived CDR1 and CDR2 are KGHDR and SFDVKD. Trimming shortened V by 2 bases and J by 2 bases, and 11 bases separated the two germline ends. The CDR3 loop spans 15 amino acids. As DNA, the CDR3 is TGTGCCACCAGTGATTCAGGGCGGGAAAACTATGGCTACACCTTC. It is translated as CATSDSGRENYGYTF.

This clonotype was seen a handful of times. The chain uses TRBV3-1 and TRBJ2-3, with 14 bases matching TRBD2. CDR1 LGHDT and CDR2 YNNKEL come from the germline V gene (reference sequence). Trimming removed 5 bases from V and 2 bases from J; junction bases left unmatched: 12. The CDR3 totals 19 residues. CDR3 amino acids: CASSRQTGGLAGVTDTQYF. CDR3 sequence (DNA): TGTGCCAGCAGCAGACAAACAGGGGGACTAGCGGGAGTCACAGATACGCAGTATTTT.

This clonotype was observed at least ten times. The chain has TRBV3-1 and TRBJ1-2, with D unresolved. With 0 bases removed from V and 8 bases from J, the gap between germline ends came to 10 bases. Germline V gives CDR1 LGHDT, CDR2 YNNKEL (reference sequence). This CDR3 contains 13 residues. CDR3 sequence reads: CASSQESVSGYTF. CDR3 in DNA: TGTGCCAGCAGCCAAGAAAGCGTTTCAGGCTACACCTTC.

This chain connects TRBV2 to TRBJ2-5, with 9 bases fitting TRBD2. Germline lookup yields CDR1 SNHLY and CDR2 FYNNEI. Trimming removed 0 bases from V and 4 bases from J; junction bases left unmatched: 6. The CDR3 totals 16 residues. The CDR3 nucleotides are TGTGCCAGCAGTGAAGCTAGCGGGAGTCGGGGAGAGACCCAGTACTTC. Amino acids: CASSEASGSRGETQYF.

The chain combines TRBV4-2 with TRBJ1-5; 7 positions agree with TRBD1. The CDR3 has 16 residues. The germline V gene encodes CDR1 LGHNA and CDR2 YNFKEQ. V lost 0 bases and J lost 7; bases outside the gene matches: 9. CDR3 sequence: CASSQEPQGKDQPQHF. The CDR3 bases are TGTGCCAGCAGCCAAGAACCACAGGGGAAGGACCAGCCCCAGCATTTT.

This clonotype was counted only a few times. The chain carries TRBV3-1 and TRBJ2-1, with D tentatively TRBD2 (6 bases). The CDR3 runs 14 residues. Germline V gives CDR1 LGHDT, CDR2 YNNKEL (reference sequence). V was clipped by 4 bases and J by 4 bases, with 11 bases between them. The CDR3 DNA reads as TGTGCCAGCAGCCTTCCGGGGACTTACAATGAGCAGTTCTTC. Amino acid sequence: CASSLPGTYNEQFF.

CDR3 residues: CASSLEGPNEKLFF. The DNA of the CDR3 is TGCGCCAGCAGCTTGGAAGGGCCTAATGAAAAACTGTTTTTT. The chain employs TRBV5-1 and TRBJ1-4, with D uncertain. Germline V gives CDR1 SGHRS, CDR2 YFSETQ. V lost 0 bases and J 3 bases, leaving 6 bases between the germline ends. The CDR3 totals 14 residues. The full variable domain, completed using reference TRBV5-1 and TRBJ1-4, is KAGVTQTPRYLIKTRGQQVTLSCSPISGHRSVSWYQQTPGQGLQFLFEYFSETQRNKGNFPGRFSGRQFSNSRSEMNVSTLELGDSALYLCASSLEGPNEKLFFGSGTQLSVL.

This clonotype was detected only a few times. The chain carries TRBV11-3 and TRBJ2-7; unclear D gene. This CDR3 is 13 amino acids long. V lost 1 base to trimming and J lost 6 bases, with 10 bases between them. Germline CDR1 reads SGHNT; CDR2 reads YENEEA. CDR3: CASSLAYLGEQYF. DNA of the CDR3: TGTGCCAGCAGCTTAGCCTATCTGGGCGAGCAGTACTTC.

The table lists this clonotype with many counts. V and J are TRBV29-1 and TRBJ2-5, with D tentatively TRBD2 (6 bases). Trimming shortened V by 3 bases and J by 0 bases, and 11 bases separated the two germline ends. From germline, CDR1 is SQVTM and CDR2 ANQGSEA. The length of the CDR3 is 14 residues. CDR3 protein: CSVEPRDYQETQYF. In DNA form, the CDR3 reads TGCAGCGTTGAGCCCCGGGACTACCAAGAGACCCAGTACTTC.

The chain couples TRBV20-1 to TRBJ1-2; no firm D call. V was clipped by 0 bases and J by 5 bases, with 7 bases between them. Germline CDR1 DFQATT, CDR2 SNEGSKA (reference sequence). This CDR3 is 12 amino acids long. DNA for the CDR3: TGCAGTGCTAGAGACAGCTATTATGGCTACACCTTC. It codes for CSARDSYYGYTF.

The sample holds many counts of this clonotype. The CDR3 region is CASSRDINTEAFF. The CDR3 coding sequence is TGTGCCAGCAGCCGGGACATTAACACTGAAGCTTTCTTT. The chain links TRBV21-1 to TRBJ1-1; the D call TRBD1 from the table was never checked on the DNA. TRBV21-1 is classified as a pseudogene. CDR3 length equals 13 residues.

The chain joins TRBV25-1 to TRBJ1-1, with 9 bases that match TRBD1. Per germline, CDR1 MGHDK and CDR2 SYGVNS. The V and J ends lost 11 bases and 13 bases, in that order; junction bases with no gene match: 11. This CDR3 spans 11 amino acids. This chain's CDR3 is CAAGQGLSGFF. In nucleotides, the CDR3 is TGTGCCGCGGGACAGGGTCTTTCTGGTTTCTTT. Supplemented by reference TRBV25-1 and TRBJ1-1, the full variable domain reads EADIYQTPRYLVIGTGKKITLECSQTMGHDKMYWYQQDPGMELHLIHYSYGVNSTEKGDLSSESTVSRIRTEHFPLTLESARPSHTSQYLCAAGQGLSGFFGQGTRLTVV.

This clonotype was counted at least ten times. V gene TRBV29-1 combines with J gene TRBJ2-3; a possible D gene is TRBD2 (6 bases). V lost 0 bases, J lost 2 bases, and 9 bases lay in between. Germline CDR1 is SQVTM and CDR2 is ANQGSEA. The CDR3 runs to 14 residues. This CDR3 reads CSVEDAGSTDTQYF. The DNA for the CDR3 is TGCAGCGTTGAAGACGCGGGGTCCACAGATACGCAGTATTTT.

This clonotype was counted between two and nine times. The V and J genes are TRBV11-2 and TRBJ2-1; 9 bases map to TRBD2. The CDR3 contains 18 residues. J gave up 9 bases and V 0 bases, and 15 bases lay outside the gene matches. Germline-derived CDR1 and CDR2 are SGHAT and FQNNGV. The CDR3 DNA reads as TGTGCCAGCAGCTTAGATGCGTTTAGCGGGGGCTTTGGCGGTGAGCAGTTCTTC. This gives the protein CASSLDAFSGGFGGEQFF.

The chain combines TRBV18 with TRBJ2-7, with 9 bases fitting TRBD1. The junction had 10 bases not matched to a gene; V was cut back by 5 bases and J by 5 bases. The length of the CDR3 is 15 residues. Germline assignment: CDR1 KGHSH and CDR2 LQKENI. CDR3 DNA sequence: TGTGCCAGCTCAGTCACGGGACAGGGTGGGCACGAGCAGTACTTC. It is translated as CASSVTGQGGHEQYF.

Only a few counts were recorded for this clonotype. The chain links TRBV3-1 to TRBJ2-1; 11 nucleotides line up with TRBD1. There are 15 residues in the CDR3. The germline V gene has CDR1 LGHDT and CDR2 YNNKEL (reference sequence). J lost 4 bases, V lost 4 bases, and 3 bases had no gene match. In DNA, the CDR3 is TGTGCCAGCAGCCTGGGGACAGGGGGATACAATGAGCAGTTCTTC. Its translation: CASSLGTGGYNEQFF.

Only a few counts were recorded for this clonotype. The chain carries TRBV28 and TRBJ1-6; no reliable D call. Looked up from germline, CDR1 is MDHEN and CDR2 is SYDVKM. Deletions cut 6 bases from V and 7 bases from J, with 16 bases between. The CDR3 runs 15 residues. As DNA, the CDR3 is TGTGCCAGCAGGGGAGGGTTCGGGAAAAATTCACCCCTCCACTTT. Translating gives CASRGGFGKNSPLHF.

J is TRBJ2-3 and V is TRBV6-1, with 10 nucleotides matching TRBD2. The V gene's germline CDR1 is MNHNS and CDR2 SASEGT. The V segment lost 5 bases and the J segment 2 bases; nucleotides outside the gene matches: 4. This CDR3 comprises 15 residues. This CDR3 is CASSILAGNTDTQYF. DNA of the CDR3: TGTGCCAGCAGTATACTAGCGGGGAACACAGATACGCAGTATTTT.

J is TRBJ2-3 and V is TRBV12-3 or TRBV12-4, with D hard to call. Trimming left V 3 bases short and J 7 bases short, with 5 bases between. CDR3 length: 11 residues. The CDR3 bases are TGTGCCAGCAGTTTTTCAAATACGCAGTATTTT. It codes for CASSFSNTQYF.

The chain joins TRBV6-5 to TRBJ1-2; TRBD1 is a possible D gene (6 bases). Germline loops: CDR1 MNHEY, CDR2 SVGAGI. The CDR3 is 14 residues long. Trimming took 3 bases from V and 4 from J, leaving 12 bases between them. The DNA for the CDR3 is TGTGCCAGCAGTTATAGGTCGGGGGCCTATGGCTACACCTTC. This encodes CASSYRSGAYGYTF.

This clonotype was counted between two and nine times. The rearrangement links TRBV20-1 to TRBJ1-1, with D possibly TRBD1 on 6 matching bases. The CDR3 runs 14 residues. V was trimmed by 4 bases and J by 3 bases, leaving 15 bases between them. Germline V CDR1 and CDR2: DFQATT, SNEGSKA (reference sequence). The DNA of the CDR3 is TGCAGTGCTACCCGAGTGGGGGCGGACACTGAAGCTTTCTTT. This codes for CSATRVGADTEAFF.

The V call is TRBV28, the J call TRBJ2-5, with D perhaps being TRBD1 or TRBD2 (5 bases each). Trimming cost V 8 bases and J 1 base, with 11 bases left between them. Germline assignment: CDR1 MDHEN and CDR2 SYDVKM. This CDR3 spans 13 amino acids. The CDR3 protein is CASPGRPQETQYF. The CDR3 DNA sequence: TGTGCCAGCCCGGGACGGCCCCAAGAGACCCAGTACTTC.

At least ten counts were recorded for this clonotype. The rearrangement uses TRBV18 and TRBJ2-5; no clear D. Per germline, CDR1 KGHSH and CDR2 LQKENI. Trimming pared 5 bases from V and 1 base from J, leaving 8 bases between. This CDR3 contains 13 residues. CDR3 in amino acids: CASSNAGQETQYF. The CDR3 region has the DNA TGTGCCAGCTCAAATGCAGGCCAAGAGACCCAGTACTTC.

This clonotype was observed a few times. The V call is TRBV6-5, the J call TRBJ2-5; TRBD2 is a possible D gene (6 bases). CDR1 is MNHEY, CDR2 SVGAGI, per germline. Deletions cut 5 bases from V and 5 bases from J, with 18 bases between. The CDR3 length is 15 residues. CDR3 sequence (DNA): TGTGCCAGCAGTGGGGGGACCCGCGGGTCGGAGACCCAGTACTTC. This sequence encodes CASSGGTRGSETQYF.

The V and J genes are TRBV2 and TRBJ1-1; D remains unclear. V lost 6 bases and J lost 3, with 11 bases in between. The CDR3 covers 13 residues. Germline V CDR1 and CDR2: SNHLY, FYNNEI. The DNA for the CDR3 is TGTGCCAGCAGGGTCGACTCGGACACTGAAGCTTTCTTT. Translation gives CASRVDSDTEAFF. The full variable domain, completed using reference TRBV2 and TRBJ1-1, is EPEVTQTPSHQVTQMGQEVILRCVPISNHLYFYWYRQILGQKVEFLVSFYNNEISEKSEIFDDQFSVERPDGSNFTLKIRSTKLEDSAMYFCASRVDSDTEAFFGQGTRLTVV.

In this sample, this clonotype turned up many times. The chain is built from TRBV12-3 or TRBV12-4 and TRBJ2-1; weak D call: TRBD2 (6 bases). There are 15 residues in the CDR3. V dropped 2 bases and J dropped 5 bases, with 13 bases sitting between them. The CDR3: CASSLLAGTHNEQFF. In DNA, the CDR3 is TGTGCCAGCAGTTTACTCGCGGGGACGCACAATGAGCAGTTCTTC.

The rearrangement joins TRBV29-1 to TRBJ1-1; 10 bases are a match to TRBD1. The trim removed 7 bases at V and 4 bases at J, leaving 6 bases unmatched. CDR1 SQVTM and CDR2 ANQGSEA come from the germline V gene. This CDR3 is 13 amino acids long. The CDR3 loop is CSAQTGGGTEAFF. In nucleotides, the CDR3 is TGCAGCGCACAGACAGGGGGCGGCACTGAAGCTTTCTTT.

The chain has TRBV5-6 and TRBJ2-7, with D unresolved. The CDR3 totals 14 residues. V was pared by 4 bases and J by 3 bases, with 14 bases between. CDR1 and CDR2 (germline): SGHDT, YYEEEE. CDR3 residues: CASSATQNIYEQYF. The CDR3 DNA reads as TGTGCCAGCAGCGCTACGCAGAACATCTACGAGCAGTACTTC.